A selection of T cell receptor beta chains follows, all from one sample in a study of CDR3 diversity in severe acne. TCRdb reprocessed the PCR reads via MiXCR and lists one record per CDR3 protein. Among tens of thousands of distinct CDR3 sequences listed, over 40% were seen once. Sequences were obtained from blood. Receptors originate from a male donor in good health, without acne. Each CDR3 is given with its conserved first and last residue. D genes are given only for firm matches. The listing skips clone size in some rows; elsewhere it reads once, few, many or a size class.

clone size: NA
J gene: TRBJ1-4
D gene: NA
V gene: TRBV7-6
CDR3 protein: CASKRVAGQNEKLFF
CDR3 DNA: TGTGCCAGCAAGAGGGTAGCGGGACAAAATGAAAAACTGTTTTTT

clone size: many
J gene: TRBJ2-5
D gene: NA
V gene: TRBV2
CDR3 protein: CASGREGETQYF
CDR3 DNA: TGTGCCAGCGGACGGGAAGGGGAGACCCAGTACTTC

clone size: many
J gene: TRBJ2-7
D gene: NA
V gene: TRBV15
CDR3 protein: CATSRDPSSYEQYF
CDR3 DNA: TGTGCCACCAGCAGAGATCCCAGCTCCTACGAGCAGTACTTC

clone size: medium-sized
J gene: TRBJ2-5
D gene: TRBD2
V gene: TRBV20-1
CDR3 protein: CSARRGLAGLQETQYF
CDR3 DNA: TGCAGTGCTAGACGGGGACTAGCGGGGCTTCAAGAGACCCAGTACTTC

clone size: NA
J gene: TRBJ2-1
D gene: TRBD2
V gene: TRBV6-4
CDR3 protein: CASSVTSGKTSYNEQFF
CDR3 DNA: TGTGCCAGCAGTGTGACTAGCGGGAAAACGTCCTACAATGAGCAGTTCTTC

clone size: many
J gene: TRBJ1-1
D gene: NA
V gene: TRBV9
CDR3 protein: CASSVADVNTEAFF
CDR3 DNA: TGTGCCAGCAGCGTTGCGGATGTGAACACTGAAGCTTTCTTT

clone size: few
J gene: TRBJ1-2
D gene: NA
V gene: TRBV24-1
CDR3 protein: CATITGTHGYTF
CDR3 DNA: TGTGCCACCATTACAGGGACCCATGGCTACACCTTC

clone size: many
J gene: TRBJ1-2
D gene: NA
V gene: TRBV25-1
CDR3 protein: CASSVLGRNYGYTF
CDR3 DNA: TGTGCCAGCAGCGTACTGGGGCGGAACTATGGCTACACCTTC

clone size: NA
J gene: TRBJ1-6
D gene: NA
V gene: TRBV9
CDR3 protein: CASSVFGTPAVLF
CDR3 DNA: TGTGCCAGCAGCGTATTTGGGACTCCTGCCGTCCTCTTT

clone size: NA
J gene: TRBJ2-7
D gene: TRBD1
V gene: TRBV10-1
CDR3 protein: CASSSDRTYEQYF
CDR3 DNA: TGCGCCAGCAGTTCGGACAGGACCTACGAGCAGTACTTC

clone size: few
J gene: TRBJ2-3
D gene: NA
V gene: TRBV7-6
CDR3 protein: CASSPPGADTQYF
CDR3 DNA: TGTGCCAGCAGCCCCCCCGGGGCAGATACGCAGTATTTT

clone size: NA
J gene: TRBJ1-2
D gene: NA
V gene: TRBV6-5
CDR3 protein: CASRTGPIKKYGYTF
CDR3 DNA: TGTGCCAGCCGAACCGGGCCGATAAAAAAATATGGCTACACCTTC

clone size: NA
J gene: TRBJ2-3
D gene: TRBD2
V gene: TRBV7-9
CDR3 protein: CASSLTGTSAGTDTQYF
CDR3 DNA: TGTGCCAGCAGCCTAACCGGGACTAGCGCCGGCACAGATACGCAGTATTTT

clone size: NA
J gene: TRBJ2-7
D gene: TRBD1
V gene: TRBV7-9
CDR3 protein: CASSRTTGGGEQYF
CDR3 DNA: TGTGCCAGCAGCCGCACCACAGGGGGCGGCGAGCAGTACTTC